This T cell receptor beta chain was sequenced in a study of brain T cells in children with intractable seizures (dated by TCRdb to about 2021). About the full investigation: Resected brain tissue from roughly 50 pediatric epilepsy surgery cases was first screened for immune gene transcripts using a NanoString immunology panel. Among the 12 selected surgery cases, eight also had pre-surgery blood sequenced, leaving four with brain tissue only. The paper's findings and limits, for the study overall: The top 50 brain clonotypes contained both public and private clones, and in each case the most abundant public CDR3 closely resembled known HCMV, EBV or influenza A epitope-specific CDR3s. Because pre- and post-surgery blood were sequenced to different depths, clones absent from the pre-surgery sample may reflect undersampling. Viral specificity was inferred solely from CDR3 sequence similarity, and the HCMV serostatus of the patients was not known.

The germline V gene encodes CDR1 LNHDA and CDR2 SQIVND (reference sequence). The CDR3 runs 14 residues from the cysteine to the phenylalanine. The entry retains the CDR3 DNA only, 42 bases that are in frame from base 1. V lost 6 bases and J lost 1 base, and the count of bases not matched to a germline gene is 3. The immunoSEQ assay was applied to genomic DNA to generate the TCR beta chain sequences. As for the authors' bioinformatics: CDR3 sequences not starting with the conserved framework cysteine at position 104 were manually removed. To get clonality, the normalized Shannon's Diversity Index was subtracted from one, giving values from 0 (maximal diversity) to 1 (oligoclonal). To check whether a given CDR3 had different frequencies in two samples, for example brain versus blood, chi-squared comparison-of-proportions tests were used. Public clonotypes were found by searching immuneACCESS, and the VDJdb browser was used to assess similarity to known antiviral clonotypes. Sourced from immuneACCESS, this table was stored by TCRdb with only in-frame sequences that have V and J called. A share of the clones is absent; for the studies checked, an unresolved V gene accounts for under half, and the remainder has no known explanation. The V and J calls and clone size come from that table; D and trimming were worked out from the DNA. This sample has over 3,000 clones in its table, and about three quarters of those were observed once. Clones ranked in the top ten supply 50% of the sample.

About this clone: Its specific antigen is unknown. No base quality values were provided; no much bigger clone lies one nucleotide off.

The meaning of the sample's time point label: resected brain tissue, or blood drawn just prior to surgery. Surgery cases with the highest brain T cell transcript signatures were selected for TCR beta chain sequencing of brain tissue and, where available, blood. Before surgery, patients had received at least one anti-epileptic drug. TCR-sequenced patients were children with drug-resistant epilepsy due to tuberous sclerosis complex, focal cortical dysplasia, Rasmussen encephalitis or hemimegalencephaly. The brain samples were frozen blocks of fresh, involved tissue resected during epilepsy surgery. The Monarch genomic DNA purification kit was used to extract bulk genomic DNA from unsorted brain tissue and from whole blood.

The material was resected brain tissue, obtained at surgery. The chain is made from TRBV19 and TRBJ2-1, and TRBD2 aligns with 7 junction nucleotides. This receptor was taken from a girl aged 2 to 9 with Rasmussen encephalitis and intractable seizures. The CDR3: CASRQAGSYNEQFF. The DNA sequence is given as TGTGCCAGTAGACAAGCGGGGTCCTACAATGAGCAGTTCTTC. The variable domain in full, with residues beyond the CDR3 obtained from the reference TRBV19 and TRBJ2-1 genes, is DGGITQSPKYLFRKEGQNVTLSCEQNLNHDAMYWYRQDPGQGLRLIYYSQIVNDFQKGDIAEGYSVSREKKESFPLTVTSAQKNPTAFYLCASRQAGSYNEQFFGPGTRLTVL.